This T cell receptor (beta chain) was sequenced during a study of T cell repertoires in cytomegalovirus infection. For the study at large: Both recently identified HLA-C-restricted and well-studied HLA-B-restricted CMV epitopes were used in the study. Based on public TCR beta signatures, there were indications of CMV infection and of a matching HLA type. Study observations and caveats: The ex vivo response was dominated by HLA-C-restricted CMV-specific TCR beta clonotypes.

CDR3 size: 16 residues. V was shortened by 2 bases and J by 4 bases, with 17 bases between the two germline ends. Germline values: CDR1 LGHNA, CDR2 YSLEER. In this sample, this clonotype turned up a few times. Antigen unknown. TCRdb re-derived calls from the reads in MiXCR, one entry per CDR3 protein. The sample consists of roughly 990,000 distinct CDR3 sequences, about a third of them appearing once. Material: cultured CD8+ T cells from PBMCs, obtained from culture after CMV antigen stimulation. This chain joins TRBV4-3 and TRBJ1-2, with D maybe TRBD1 (5 bases). This TCR came from a human donor in good health (CMV status not recorded). Some clones in this sample may be carry-over from other donors' samples. The CDR3 sequence is CASSQPHRGKAYGYTF. Here the CDR3 DNA reads TGCGCCAGCAGCCAACCGCACCGGGGCAAGGCCTATGGCTACACCTTC.